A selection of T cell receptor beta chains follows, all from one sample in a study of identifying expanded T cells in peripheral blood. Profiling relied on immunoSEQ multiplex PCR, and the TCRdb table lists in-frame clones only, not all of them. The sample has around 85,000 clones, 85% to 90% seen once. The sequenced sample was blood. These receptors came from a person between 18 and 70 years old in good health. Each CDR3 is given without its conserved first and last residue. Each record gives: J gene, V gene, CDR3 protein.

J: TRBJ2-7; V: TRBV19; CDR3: ASSMDRGTRYEQY
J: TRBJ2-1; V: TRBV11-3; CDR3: ASSFSPTERNEQF
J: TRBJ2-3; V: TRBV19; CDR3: ASAAGEDTDTQY
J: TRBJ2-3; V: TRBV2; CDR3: ASSRTSGGFPSTDTQY
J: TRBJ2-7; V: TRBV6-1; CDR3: ASSVDRPGVYYEQY
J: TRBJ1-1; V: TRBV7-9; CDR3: ASSLYRGRTEAF
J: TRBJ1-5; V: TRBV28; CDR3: ASTSAGGIAGGQPQH
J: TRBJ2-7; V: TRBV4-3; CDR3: ASSQVSSLLYEQY
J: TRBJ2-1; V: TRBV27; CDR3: ASSEQGAVGEQF
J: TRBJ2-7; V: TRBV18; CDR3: ASSPPAGAAYEQY
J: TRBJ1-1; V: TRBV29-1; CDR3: SVADTEAF